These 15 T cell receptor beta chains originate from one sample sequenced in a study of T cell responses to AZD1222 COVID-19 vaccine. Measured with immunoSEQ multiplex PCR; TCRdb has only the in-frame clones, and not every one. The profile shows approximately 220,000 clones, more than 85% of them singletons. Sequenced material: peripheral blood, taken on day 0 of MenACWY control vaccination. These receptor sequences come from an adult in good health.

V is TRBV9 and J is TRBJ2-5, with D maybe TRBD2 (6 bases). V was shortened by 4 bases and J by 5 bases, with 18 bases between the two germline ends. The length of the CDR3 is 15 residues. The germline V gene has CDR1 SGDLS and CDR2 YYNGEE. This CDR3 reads CASSPSGGRGETQYF. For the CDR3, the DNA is TGTGCCAGCAGCCCATCCGGGGGACGAGGGGAGACCCAGTACTTC.

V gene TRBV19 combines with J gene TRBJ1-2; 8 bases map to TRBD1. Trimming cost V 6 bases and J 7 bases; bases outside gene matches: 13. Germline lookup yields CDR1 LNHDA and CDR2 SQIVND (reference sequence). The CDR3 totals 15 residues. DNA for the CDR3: TGTGCCAGTAGCCCCGGACTACAGGGGGTGAGTGGCTACACCTTC. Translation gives CASSPGLQGVSGYTF.

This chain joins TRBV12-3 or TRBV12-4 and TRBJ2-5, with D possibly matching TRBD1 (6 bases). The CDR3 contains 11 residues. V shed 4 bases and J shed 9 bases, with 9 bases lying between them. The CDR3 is CASSYSGAQYF. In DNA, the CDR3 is TGTGCCAGCAGTTACTCAGGGGCCCAGTACTTC.

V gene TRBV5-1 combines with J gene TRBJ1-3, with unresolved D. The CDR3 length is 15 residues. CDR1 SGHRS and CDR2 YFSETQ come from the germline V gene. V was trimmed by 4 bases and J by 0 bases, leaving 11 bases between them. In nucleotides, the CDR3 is TGCGCCAGCAGCCCTCTAAAACTCTCTGGAAACACCATATATTTT. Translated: CASSPLKLSGNTIYF. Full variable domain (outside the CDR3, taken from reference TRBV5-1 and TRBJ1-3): KAGVTQTPRYLIKTRGQQVTLSCSPISGHRSVSWYQQTPGQGLQFLFEYFSETQRNKGNFPGRFSGRQFSNSRSEMNVSTLELGDSALYLCASSPLKLSGNTIYFGEGSWLTVV.

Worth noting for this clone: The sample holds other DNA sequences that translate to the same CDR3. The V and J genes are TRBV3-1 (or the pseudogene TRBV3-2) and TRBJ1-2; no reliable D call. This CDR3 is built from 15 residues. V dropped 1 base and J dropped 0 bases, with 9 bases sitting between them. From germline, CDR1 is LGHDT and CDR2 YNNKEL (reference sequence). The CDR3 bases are TGTGCCAGCAGCCAAGTTCCGAGGACTAACTATGGCTACACCTTC. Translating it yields CASSQVPRTNYGYTF.

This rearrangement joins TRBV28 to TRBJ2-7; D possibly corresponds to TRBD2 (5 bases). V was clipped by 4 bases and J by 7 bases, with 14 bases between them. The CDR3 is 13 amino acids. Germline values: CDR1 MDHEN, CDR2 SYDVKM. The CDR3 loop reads CASSYPQRGEQYF. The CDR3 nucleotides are TGTGCCAGCAGTTATCCCCAACGGGGAGAGCAGTACTTC.

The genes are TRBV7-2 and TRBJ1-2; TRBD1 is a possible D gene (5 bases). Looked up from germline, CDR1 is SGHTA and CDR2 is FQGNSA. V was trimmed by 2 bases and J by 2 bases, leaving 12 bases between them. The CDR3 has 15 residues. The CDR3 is CASSLNRITNYGYTF. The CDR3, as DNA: TGTGCCAGCAGCTTAAACAGGATCACGAACTATGGCTACACCTTC.

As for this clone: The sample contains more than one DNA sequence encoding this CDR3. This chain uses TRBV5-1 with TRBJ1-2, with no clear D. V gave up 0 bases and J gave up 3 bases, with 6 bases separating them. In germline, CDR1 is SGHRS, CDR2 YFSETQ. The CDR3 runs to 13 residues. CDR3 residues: CASSLAGDYGYTF. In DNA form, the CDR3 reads TGCGCCAGCAGCTTGGCTGGGGACTATGGCTACACCTTC.

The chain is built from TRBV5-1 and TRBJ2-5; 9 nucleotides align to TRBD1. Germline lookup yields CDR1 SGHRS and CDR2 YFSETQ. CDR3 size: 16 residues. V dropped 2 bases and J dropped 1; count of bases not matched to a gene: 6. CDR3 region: CASSLLGQGFQETQYF. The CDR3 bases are TGCGCCAGCAGCTTACTGGGACAGGGCTTCCAAGAGACCCAGTACTTC.

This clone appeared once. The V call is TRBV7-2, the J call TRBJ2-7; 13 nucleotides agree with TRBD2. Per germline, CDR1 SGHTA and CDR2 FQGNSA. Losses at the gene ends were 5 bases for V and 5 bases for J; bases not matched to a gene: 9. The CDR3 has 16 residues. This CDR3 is CASSRTSGGAAHEQYF. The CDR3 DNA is TGTGCCAGCAGCCGCACTAGCGGGGGGGCCGCCCACGAGCAGTACTTC. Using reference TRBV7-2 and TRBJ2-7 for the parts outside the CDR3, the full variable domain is GAGVSQSPSNKVTEKGKDVELRCDPISGHTALYWYRQSLGQGLEFLIYFQGNSAPDKSGLPSDRFSAERTGGSVSTLTIQRTQQEDSAVYLCASSRTSGGAAHEQYFGPGTRLTVT.

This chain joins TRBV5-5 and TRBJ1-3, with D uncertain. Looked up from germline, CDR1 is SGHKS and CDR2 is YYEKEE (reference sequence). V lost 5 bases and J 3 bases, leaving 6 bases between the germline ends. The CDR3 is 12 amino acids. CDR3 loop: CASSTGGNTIYF. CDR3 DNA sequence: TGTGCCAGCAGTACGGGTGGAAACACCATATATTTT.

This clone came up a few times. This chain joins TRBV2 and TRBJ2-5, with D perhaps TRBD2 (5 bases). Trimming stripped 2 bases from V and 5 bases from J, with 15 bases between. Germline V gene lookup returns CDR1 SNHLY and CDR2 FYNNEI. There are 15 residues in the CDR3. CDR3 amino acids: CASSEISLASETQYF. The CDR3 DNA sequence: TGTGCCAGCAGTGAAATAAGCTTAGCTAGCGAGACCCAGTACTTC.

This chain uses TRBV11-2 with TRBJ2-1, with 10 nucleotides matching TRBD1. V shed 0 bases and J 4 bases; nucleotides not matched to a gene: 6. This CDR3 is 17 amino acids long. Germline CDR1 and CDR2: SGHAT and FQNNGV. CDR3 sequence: CASSLDPGQGLYNEQFF. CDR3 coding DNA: TGTGCCAGCAGCTTAGATCCGGGACAGGGGCTTTACAATGAGCAGTTCTTC.

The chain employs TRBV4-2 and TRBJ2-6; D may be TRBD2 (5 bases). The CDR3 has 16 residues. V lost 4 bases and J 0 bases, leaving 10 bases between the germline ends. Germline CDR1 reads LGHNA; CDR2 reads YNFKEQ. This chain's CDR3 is CASSRYSGSGANVLTF. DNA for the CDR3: TGTGCCAGCAGCCGCTACAGCGGCTCTGGGGCCAACGTCCTGACTTTC.

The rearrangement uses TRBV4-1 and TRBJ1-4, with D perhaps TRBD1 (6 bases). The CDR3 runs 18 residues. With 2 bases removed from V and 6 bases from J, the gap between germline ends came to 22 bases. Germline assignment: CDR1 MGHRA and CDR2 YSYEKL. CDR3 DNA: TGCGCCAGCAGCCAACTTTACCCGACCCGGAACAGGGATGAAAAACTGTTTTTT. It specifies CASSQLYPTRNRDEKLFF.